This T cell receptor (beta chain) comes out of a study of cytomegalovirus exposure and HLA in healthy donors. About the research overall: Samples from HLA-typed donors yielded about 85 million unique TCRs in an early data release.

The CDR3 has 18 amino acids. Germline assignment: CDR1 KGHSH and CDR2 LQKENI. With V trimmed by 3 bases and J by 0 bases, 5 bases remained unmatched. Each of the donors was a healthy bone marrow donor. 60 Vbeta and 13 Jbeta primers were used in PCR. Only in-frame clones appear in the TCRdb table, and some are missing; sequencing was by immunoSEQ multiplex PCR. Altogether roughly 95,000 clones are present, around 80% being singletons, with the ten largest covering 4% to 5.5%. This chain uses TRBV18 with TRBJ2-6; 10 nucleotides match TRBD1. The sample was PBMCs. This TCR came from a young man in good health and CMV-seropositive. In nucleotides, the CDR3 is TGTGCCAGCTCACCGGGACAGGGGTTAAGCTCTGGGGCCAACGTCCTGACTTTC. This gives the protein CASSPGQGLSSGANVLTF.